This TCR beta chain stems from a study of T cells in Graves' hyperthyroidism and ophthalmopathy. Study information: At initial diagnosis, before any treatment had begun, peripheral blood was obtained.

This clonotype showed up many times. The antigen is unknown. Amplification of TCR beta CDR3 regions was performed using RNA transcripts as template. A first-round RT-PCR of the TCR CDR3 used the HTBI primer set. From the multiplex PCR reads, TCRdb called clonotypes with MiXCR, one entry per CDR3 protein. The sample has about 380,000 distinct CDR3 sequences; 18% are singletons. Trimming shortened V by 3 bases and J by 0 bases, and 13 bases separated the two germline ends. Germline loops: CDR1 MDHEN, CDR2 SYDVKM. CDR3 length: 16 amino acids. Points from the study as a whole: Using 13 V-J features, a model discriminated ophthalmopathy from stable hyperthyroidism.

Lactation, pregnancy, other autoimmune disease or uncontrolled infection excluded patients. Used for diagnoses were clinical symptoms, serum thyroxine and TRAb, thyroid ultrasound and orbital computed tomography. This TCR derives from a man between 18 and 35 years old with Graves' ophthalmopathy. The source material was blood. The genes are TRBV28 and TRBJ2-3, with D possibly being TRBD2 (6 bases). The CDR3 sequence: CASSLVGGVSTDTQYF. CDR3 DNA: TGTGCCAGCAGTTTGGTGGGCGGGGTTAGCACAGATACGCAGTATTTT.